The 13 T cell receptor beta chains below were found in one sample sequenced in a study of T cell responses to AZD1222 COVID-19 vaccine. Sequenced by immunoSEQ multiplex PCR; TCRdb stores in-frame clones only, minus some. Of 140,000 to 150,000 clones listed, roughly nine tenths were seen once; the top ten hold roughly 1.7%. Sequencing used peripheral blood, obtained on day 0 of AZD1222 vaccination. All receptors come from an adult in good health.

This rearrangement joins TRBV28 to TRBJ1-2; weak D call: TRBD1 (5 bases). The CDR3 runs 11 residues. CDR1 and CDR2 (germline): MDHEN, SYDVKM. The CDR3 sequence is CAGEDSWGYTF. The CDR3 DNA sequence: TGTGCAGGGGAAGACAGTTGGGGCTACACCTTC.

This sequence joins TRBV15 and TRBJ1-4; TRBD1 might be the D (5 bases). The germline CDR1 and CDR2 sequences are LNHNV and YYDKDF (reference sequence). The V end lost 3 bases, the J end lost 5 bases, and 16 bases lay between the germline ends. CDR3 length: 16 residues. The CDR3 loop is CATSRTPGRTNEKLFF. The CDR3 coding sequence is TGTGCCACCAGCAGGACACCGGGACGGACAAATGAAAAACTGTTTTTT. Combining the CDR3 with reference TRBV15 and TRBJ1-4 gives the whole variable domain DAMVIQNPRYQVTQFGKPVTLSCSQTLNHNVMYWYQQKSSQAPKLLFHYYDKDFNNEADTPDNFQSRRPNTSFCFLDIRSPGLGDTAMYLCATSRTPGRTNEKLFFGSGTQLSVL.

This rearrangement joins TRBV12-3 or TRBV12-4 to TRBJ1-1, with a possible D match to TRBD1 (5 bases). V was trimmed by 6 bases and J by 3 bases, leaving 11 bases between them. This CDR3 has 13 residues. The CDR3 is CASRSGRYTEAFF. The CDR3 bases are TGTGCCAGCAGGTCAGGGAGGTACACTGAAGCTTTCTTT.

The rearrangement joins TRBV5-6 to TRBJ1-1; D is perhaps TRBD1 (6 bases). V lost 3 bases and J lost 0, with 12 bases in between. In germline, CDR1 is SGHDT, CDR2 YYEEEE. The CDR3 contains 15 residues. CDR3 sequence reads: CASSWDGGMNTEAFF. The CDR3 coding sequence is TGTGCCAGCAGCTGGGACGGGGGCATGAACACTGAAGCTTTCTTT.

The CDR3 coding sequence is TGTGCCAGCAGAGTAGTTAATTCACCCCTCCACTTT. This sequence encodes CASRVVNSPLHF. The chain uses TRBV28 and TRBJ1-6; D is unclear. V was cut by 6 bases and J by 6 bases, with 6 bases left in between. This CDR3 is 12 amino acids long. Germline CDR1 and CDR2: MDHEN and SYDVKM.

This CDR3 is CASSASGQNYGYTF. The CDR3 nucleotides read TGTGCCAGCAGCGCTTCCGGACAGAACTATGGCTACACCTTC. The chain joins TRBV5-4 to TRBJ1-2, with a tentative D call TRBD1 (6 bases). The CDR3 consists of 14 residues. Trimming pared 4 bases from V and 2 bases from J, leaving 12 bases between. CDR1 and CDR2 from the germline V gene are SGHNT and YYREEE (reference sequence).

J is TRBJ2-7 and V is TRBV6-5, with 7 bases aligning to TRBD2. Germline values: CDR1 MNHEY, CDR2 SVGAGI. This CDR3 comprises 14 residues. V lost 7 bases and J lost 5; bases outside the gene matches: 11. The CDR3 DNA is TGTGCCAGCACCTCCGGGGGGAGAGTTGACGAGCAGTACTTC. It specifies CASTSGGRVDEQYF.

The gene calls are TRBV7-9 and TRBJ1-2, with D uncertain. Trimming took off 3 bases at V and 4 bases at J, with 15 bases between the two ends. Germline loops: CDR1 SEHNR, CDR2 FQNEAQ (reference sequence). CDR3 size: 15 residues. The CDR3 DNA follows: TGTGCCAGCAGCTTCGGACGGAGCCCTACCTATGGCTACACCTTC. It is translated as CASSFGRSPTYGYTF.

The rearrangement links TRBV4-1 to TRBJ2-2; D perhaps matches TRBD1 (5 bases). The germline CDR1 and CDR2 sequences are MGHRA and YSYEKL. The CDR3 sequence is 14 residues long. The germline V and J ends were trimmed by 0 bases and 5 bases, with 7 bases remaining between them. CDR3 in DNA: TGCGCCAGCAGCCAAGATAGGGGAACCGGGGAGCTGTTTTTT. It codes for CASSQDRGTGELFF.

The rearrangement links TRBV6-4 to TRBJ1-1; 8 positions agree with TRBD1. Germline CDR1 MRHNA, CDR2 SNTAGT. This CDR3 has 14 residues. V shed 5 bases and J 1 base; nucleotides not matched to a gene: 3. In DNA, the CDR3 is TGTGCCAGCAGTAACAGGGGGGGGAACACTGAAGCTTTCTTT. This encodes CASSNRGGNTEAFF.

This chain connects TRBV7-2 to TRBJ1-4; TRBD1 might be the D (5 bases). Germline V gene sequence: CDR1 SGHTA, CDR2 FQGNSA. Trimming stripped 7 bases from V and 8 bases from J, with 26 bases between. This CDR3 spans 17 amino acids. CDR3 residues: CASTYIPHGHPGEKLFF. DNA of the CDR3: TGTGCCAGCACCTACATACCCCACGGACATCCTGGGGAAAAACTGTTTTTT.

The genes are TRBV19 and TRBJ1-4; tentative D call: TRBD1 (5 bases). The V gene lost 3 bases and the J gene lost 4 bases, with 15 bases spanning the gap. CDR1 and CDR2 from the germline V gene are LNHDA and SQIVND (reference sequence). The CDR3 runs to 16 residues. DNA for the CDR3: TGTGCCAGTAGTATCCCCACGGGGGTCATTAATGAAAAACTGTTTTTT. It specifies CASSIPTGVINEKLFF.

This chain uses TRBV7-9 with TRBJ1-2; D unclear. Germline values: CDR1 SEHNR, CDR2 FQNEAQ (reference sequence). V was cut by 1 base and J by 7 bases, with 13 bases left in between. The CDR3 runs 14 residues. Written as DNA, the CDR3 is TGTGCCAGCAGCTTAGGCGGGCCGGCCCGTGGCTACACCTTC. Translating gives CASSLGGPARGYTF.